This T cell receptor (beta chain) was profiled in a study of blood T cell repertoires in COVID-19. As originally analysed: Estimates of nucleated cell counts were drawn from the amplification of reference gene primers. TCRdb's copy holds only in-frame clones and misses some; the assay was immunoSEQ multiplex PCR. V, J and clone size reflect that table, while D and trimming were determined from the DNA. The top ten hold approximately 1% of the sample, which has 300,000 to 400,000 clones, roughly 90% seen once. This CDR3 region has 16 residues. V was clipped by 3 bases and J by 0 bases; unmatched bases: 7. Germline lookup yields CDR1 LGHNA and CDR2 YNFKEQ.

The chain is built from TRBV4-2 and TRBJ2-7; 8 nucleotides line up with TRBD1. The sequence was obtained from a woman aged 25 to 45 with acute COVID-19. The sequenced sample was PBMCs or T cells enriched from blood (not recorded which). The CDR3 DNA reads TGTGCCAGCAGCCACCCTACCGGGACAGGCTCCTACGAGCAGTACTTC. This encodes CASSHPTGTGSYEQYF.